One sample yielded the 31 T cell receptor beta chains listed below, sequenced in a study of T-cell reconstitution after alpha-beta-depleted transplantation in children. Unique molecular identifiers were used in preparing the TCRbeta library. MiXCR, run by TCRdb on the PCR reads, gives a single entry per CDR3 protein. Of over 200,000 distinct CDR3 sequences listed, approximately 10% were seen once; the top ten hold over 5.5%. The specimen comprised PBMCs from the stem cell graft donor, sampled from the stem cell graft. Receptors originate from a human donor who donated a stem cell graft to a child with acute lymphoblastic leukemia.

This clonotype was picked up many times. This chain uses TRBV5-5 with TRBJ1-6; no clear D gene. Germline V gene sequence: CDR1 SGHKS, CDR2 YYEKEE (reference sequence). V lost 4 bases and J lost 7, with 15 bases in between. This CDR3 region has 15 residues. CDR3 DNA: TGTGCCAGCAGCCCTTCCCGGACGGGGAATTCACCCCTCCACTTT. It translates to CASSPSRTGNSPLHF.

There are many counts of this clonotype. This chain links TRBV7-2 with TRBJ2-7; no reliable D call. This CDR3 has 14 amino acids. Germline V gene sequence: CDR1 SGHTA, CDR2 FQGNSA. V was pared by 5 bases and J by 3 bases, with 14 bases between. As DNA, the CDR3 is TGTGCCAGCAGCCCACCTGGGAACCACTACGAGCAGTACTTC. Translating it yields CASSPPGNHYEQYF.

This clonotype has a handful of counts. The J gene is TRBJ2-7, the V gene TRBV20-1; 11 positions match TRBD2. V was pared by 1 base and J by 0 bases, with 14 bases of the junction left unmatched. Germline V CDR1 and CDR2: DFQATT, SNEGSKA (reference sequence). The CDR3 loop spans 19 amino acids. The CDR3 is CSARGIHFRLAGSSYEQYF. The CDR3 nucleotides read TGCAGTGCTAGAGGGATCCATTTCCGACTAGCGGGGAGCTCCTACGAGCAGTACTTC.

This clonotype was detected a few times. V gene TRBV20-1 combines with J gene TRBJ1-1; 7 bases are a match to TRBD1. CDR1 is DFQATT, CDR2 SNEGSKA, per germline (reference sequence). With V trimmed by 6 bases and J by 3 bases, 10 bases remained unmatched. This CDR3 contains 14 residues. CDR3 in amino acids: CSATKVDRDTEAFF. The CDR3 DNA is TGCAGTGCAACAAAGGTTGACAGGGACACTGAAGCTTTCTTT.

For the CDR3, the DNA is TGCGCCAGCAGCTCGACGTTCCATGGACTAGCGGGGAGTGATACGCAGTATTTT. It translates to CASSSTFHGLAGSDTQYF. V is TRBV5-1 and J is TRBJ2-3; 12 positions match TRBD2. J lost 6 bases, V lost 3 bases, and 14 bases had no gene match. The CDR3 sequence is 18 residues long. CDR1 is SGHRS, CDR2 YFSETQ, per germline. The entire variable domain, with the rest obtained from reference TRBV5-1 and TRBJ2-3, is as follows: KAGVTQTPRYLIKTRGQQVTLSCSPISGHRSVSWYQQTPGQGLQFLFEYFSETQRNKGNFPGRFSGRQFSNSRSEMNVSTLELGDSALYLCASSSTFHGLAGSDTQYFGPGTRLTVL.

Here the CDR3 DNA reads TGTGCCAGCAGGGCGCGAACAGGGGATAACGGGGAGCTGTTTTTT. This encodes CASRARTGDNGELFF. This sequence joins TRBV6-1 and TRBJ2-2; 7 bases agree with TRBD1. Germline assignment: CDR1 MNHNS and CDR2 SASEGT. The CDR3 runs 15 residues. Germline trimming cut 6 bases from V and 7 bases from J; bases unmatched to any gene: 11.

This clonotype was recorded many times. The genes are TRBV7-8 and TRBJ1-2, with D possibly TRBD1 on 5 matching bases. CDR1 SGHVS and CDR2 FQNEAQ come from the germline V gene. The CDR3 extends over 14 amino acids. V lost 1 base, J lost 4 bases, and 10 bases lay in between. Here the CDR3 reads CASSLVQGGYGYTF. CDR3 in DNA: TGTGCCAGCAGCTTAGTGCAGGGCGGCTATGGCTACACCTTC.

This clonotype came up a few times. This chain connects TRBV5-1 to TRBJ1-6, with D perhaps TRBD1 (5 bases). The V gene's germline CDR1 is SGHRS and CDR2 YFSETQ. This CDR3 has 15 residues. Trimming pared 4 bases from V and 7 bases from J, leaving 15 bases between. The CDR3 here is CASSVTTANNSPLHF. The CDR3 DNA is TGCGCCAGCAGCGTGACGACAGCTAACAATTCACCCCTCCACTTT. Based on the CDR3 plus reference TRBV5-1 and TRBJ1-6, the full variable domain is KAGVTQTPRYLIKTRGQQVTLSCSPISGHRSVSWYQQTPGQGLQFLFEYFSETQRNKGNFPGRFSGRQFSNSRSEMNVSTLELGDSALYLCASSVTTANNSPLHFGNGTRLTVT.

The chain joins TRBV14 to TRBJ1-1; D remains unclear. The CDR3 has 15 amino acids. Per germline, CDR1 SGHDN and CDR2 FVKESK. Trimming took 4 bases from V and 0 from J, leaving 12 bases between them. The CDR3 spells CASSPRSSMNTEAFF. The CDR3 coding sequence is TGTGCCAGCAGCCCTCGCAGTTCCATGAACACTGAAGCTTTCTTT.

This clonotype was picked up a small number of times. The gene calls are TRBV6-1 and TRBJ2-2; a possible D gene is TRBD2 (6 bases). V was pared by 10 bases and J by 4 bases, with 19 bases between. CDR1 is MNHNS and CDR2 is SASEGT in the germline V gene. The CDR3 is 15 residues long. In DNA, the CDR3 is TGTGCCACCTTGCCTGGGCGGGGAGCCACCGGGGAGCTGTTTTTT. This translates into CATLPGRGATGELFF.

This clonotype appeared a few times. The CDR3 sequence is CASRPANGYTF. CDR3 bases: TGTGCCAGCAGGCCTGCTAATGGCTACACCTTC. The chain recombines TRBV7-2 with TRBJ1-2; no clear D gene. CDR1 is SGHTA and CDR2 is FQGNSA in the germline V gene. The CDR3 totals 11 residues. The ends were cut back, 6 bases at V and 6 bases at J, with 8 bases in the middle.

The J gene is TRBJ1-6, the V gene TRBV20-1; unclear D gene. V lost 0 bases, J lost 8 bases, and 8 bases lay in between. CDR3 length equals 13 residues. The V gene's germline CDR1 is DFQATT and CDR2 SNEGSKA (reference sequence). The CDR3 coding sequence is TGCAGTGCTAGAGAAACTGGAGATTCACCCCTCCACTTT. Translating gives CSARETGDSPLHF.

This clonotype has at least ten counts. V and J are TRBV12-3 or TRBV12-4 and TRBJ2-3; TRBD2 aligns across 8 bases. This CDR3 is built from 15 residues. With V trimmed by 1 base and J by 1 base, 1 base remained unmatched. The CDR3 DNA reads as TGTGCCAGCAGTTTAGGCGGGGGGCGCACAGATACGCAGTATTTT. Its translation: CASSLGGGRTDTQYF.

The CDR3 loop reads CASSRDTYEQYF. The DNA of the CDR3 is TGTGCCAGCAGCCGCGATACCTACGAGCAGTACTTC. The chain carries TRBV7-2 and TRBJ2-7, with D unclear. The germline V gene encodes CDR1 SGHTA and CDR2 FQGNSA. With 5 bases removed from V and 2 bases from J, the gap between germline ends came to 7 bases. This CDR3 is built from 12 residues.

This CDR3 is CASRDTQKGYQETQYF. The CDR3, as DNA: TGTGCCAGCAGGGATACCCAAAAGGGGTACCAAGAGACCCAGTACTTC. The gene calls are TRBV12-3 or TRBV12-4 and TRBJ2-5; possibly TRBD1 for D (5 bases). The CDR3 has 16 amino acids. Trimming pared 6 bases from V and 0 bases from J, leaving 17 bases between.

This clonotype was counted between two and nine times. CDR3 region: CASTQQGLAYEQYF. CDR3 nucleotide sequence: TGTGCCAGCACCCAACAGGGATTGGCCTACGAGCAGTACTTC. This chain joins TRBV2 and TRBJ2-7, with TRBD1 as a possible D gene (6 bases). The CDR3 has 14 residues. Trimming took 7 bases from V and 2 from J, leaving 15 bases between them. Germline values: CDR1 SNHLY, CDR2 FYNNEI.

V and J are TRBV10-3 and TRBJ2-2; TRBD1 aligns across 9 bases. V lost 7 bases, J lost 4 bases, and 7 bases stayed unmatched. Germline V lookup: CDR1 ENHRY, CDR2 SYGVKD. This CDR3 has 15 amino acids. The CDR3 bases are TGTGCCATCACCCCGGGACAGGGTACCACCGGGGAGCTGTTTTTT. Translating it yields CAITPGQGTTGELFF.

This clonotype was seen only a few times. The rearrangement uses TRBV11-2 and TRBJ2-1; 16 nucleotides agree with TRBD2. The ends lost 2 bases at V and 7 bases at J; junction bases unmatched: 8. This CDR3 contains 18 residues. In germline, CDR1 is SGHAT, CDR2 FQNNGV. The CDR3 bases are TGTGCCAGCAGCTTACTCCCGGGACTAGCGGGGGGGAGAAATGAGCAGTTCTTC. This sequence encodes CASSLLPGLAGGRNEQFF.

The rearrangement joins TRBV14 to TRBJ2-1; TRBD2 might be the D (5 bases). The length of the CDR3 is 17 residues. Germline V CDR1 and CDR2: SGHDN, FVKESK. V was clipped by 1 base and J by 0 bases, with 13 bases between them. The DNA of the CDR3 is TGTGCCAGCAGCCAAGGACCCGGGGTCAGCTCCTACAATGAGCAGTTCTTC. Protein: CASSQGPGVSSYNEQFF.

This clonotype came up a few times. V usage is TRBV12-3 or TRBV12-4 and J usage is TRBJ2-3, with D perhaps TRBD1 (6 bases). V lost 3 bases to trimming and J lost 3 bases, with 16 bases between them. There are 16 residues in the CDR3. CDR3 in amino acids: CASSFTDRRPTDTQYF. The CDR3 DNA reads as TGTGCCAGCAGTTTTACCGACAGGCGCCCTACAGATACGCAGTATTTT.

V gene TRBV7-9 combines with J gene TRBJ1-4; D unresolved. Germline V CDR1 and CDR2: SEHNR, FQNEAQ (reference sequence). CDR3 size: 12 residues. V was pared by 1 base and J by 6 bases, with 3 bases between. CDR3 sequence reads: CASSLGDEKLFF. CDR3 coding DNA: TGTGCCAGCAGCTTAGGGGATGAAAAACTGTTTTTT.

This clonotype was counted at least ten times. V gene TRBV3-1 combines with J gene TRBJ1-4, with a weak D call TRBD1 (5 bases). CDR3 length: 16 amino acids. The germline CDR1 and CDR2 sequences are LGHDT and YNNKEL (reference sequence). Trimming left V 1 base short and J 5 bases short, with 14 bases between. The CDR3 here is CASSQVGDSLNEKLFF. CDR3 in DNA: TGTGCCAGCAGCCAAGTCGGAGACAGTCTCAATGAAAAACTGTTTTTT.

As DNA, the CDR3 is TGTGCCAGCACCCTATTCCCCGGTAAGGGACTTAACGGGATGGGTGAGCAGTTCTTC. This sequence encodes CASTLFPGKGLNGMGEQFF. This chain joins TRBV11-1 and TRBJ2-1, with D maybe TRBD2 (6 bases). The CDR3 is 19 amino acids. In germline, CDR1 is SGHAT, CDR2 FQDESV (reference sequence). The V end was cut by 7 bases, the J end by 9 bases, with 34 bases between.

This clonotype has at least ten counts. The J gene is TRBJ2-3, the V gene TRBV12-3 or TRBV12-4; possibly TRBD2 for D (6 bases). V lost 6 bases and J lost 1, with 14 bases in between. CDR3 length: 15 residues. The CDR3 loop is CASRYTGRGTDTQYF. CDR3 nucleotides: TGTGCCAGCAGGTATACCGGGAGAGGCACAGATACGCAGTATTTT.

The V and J genes are TRBV5-1 and TRBJ2-3; D is perhaps TRBD1 or TRBD2 (5 bases each). Looked up from germline, CDR1 is SGHRS and CDR2 is YFSETQ. The CDR3 totals 16 residues. V was trimmed by 0 bases and J by 0 bases, leaving 11 bases between them. The CDR3 DNA reads TGCGCCAGCAGCTTGGAGGGACGCACGAGCACAGATACGCAGTATTTT. Translation gives CASSLEGRTSTDTQYF.

This clonotype was counted many times. This chain uses TRBV9 with TRBJ2-3; D is possibly TRBD1 or TRBD2 (5 bases each). V lost 2 bases, J lost 0 bases, and 7 bases lay in between. This CDR3 has 14 residues. Germline-derived CDR1 and CDR2 are SGDLS and YYNGEE. The CDR3 loop is CASSVWGSTDTQYF. Here the CDR3 DNA reads TGTGCCAGCAGCGTGTGGGGGAGCACAGATACGCAGTATTTT.

This clonotype was seen repeatedly, ten times or more. At one boundary the junction diverges from the germline segment, which might be a read error. V and J are TRBV7-2 and TRBJ1-1, with 7 bases identical to TRBD1. Germline CDR1 is SGHTA and CDR2 is FQGNSA. The CDR3 extends over 14 amino acids. CDR3 loop: CASRLGTANTEAFF. In DNA, the CDR3 is TGTGCCAGCAGATTAGGGACAGCGAACACTGAAGCTTTCTTT.

In its sample, this clonotype was seen a few times. The CDR3 reads CASSPYRDSNEQFF. For the CDR3, the DNA is TGTGCCAGCAGCCCCTATAGGGACTCCAATGAGCAGTTCTTC. The chain has TRBV6-1 and TRBJ2-1, with D possibly being TRBD2 (6 bases). The CDR3 is made up of 14 amino acids. Trimming left V 6 bases short and J 6 bases short, with 15 bases between. Germline V lookup: CDR1 MNHNS, CDR2 SASEGT.

This clonotype was seen at least ten times. This chain links TRBV11-2 with TRBJ2-3; D is possibly TRBD1 (5 bases). The CDR3 consists of 14 residues. The germline V gene encodes CDR1 SGHAT and CDR2 FQNNGV. Trimming left V 0 bases short and J 8 bases short, with 12 bases between. This CDR3 reads CASSLETVMGTQYF. CDR3 coding DNA: TGTGCCAGCAGCTTAGAGACAGTAATGGGTACGCAGTATTTT.

The rearrangement links TRBV4-2 to TRBJ1-2, with no clear D. This CDR3 region has 13 residues. V lost 1 base and J 7 bases, leaving 10 bases between the germline ends. Germline V CDR1 and CDR2: LGHNA, YNFKEQ. In nucleotides, the CDR3 is TGTGCCAGCAGCCAAGGTCTGGATTCTGGCTACACCTTC. Amino acid sequence: CASSQGLDSGYTF.

This chain connects TRBV28 to TRBJ1-2; 10 bases agree with TRBD1. The CDR3 has 14 residues. Unmatched junction bases numbered 8, after V lost 7 bases and J lost 6 bases. CDR1 MDHEN and CDR2 SYDVKM come from the germline V gene. The CDR3 loop is CASILGTGADGYTF. In nucleotides, the CDR3 is TGTGCCAGCATCTTAGGGACAGGGGCTGATGGCTACACCTTC.